This section outlines one TCR beta chain sequence together with its context. Its antigen is not yet known. Base qualities are missing; no much larger clone stands one base away. All of the isolated RNA was reverse transcribed with the High Capacity cDNA Reverse Transcription Kit, so expressed TCRB transcripts were sequenced. Deep immunoSEQ sequencing was applied to naive, central memory and regulatory T cell samples, giving an average of roughly 3.5 million total reads per sample. After sorted cells were lysed in RLT buffer, RNA was extracted with DNase-treated RNeasy Micro or Mini kits, with the choice depending on cell number. To prevent cross-contamination, each cell subset was processed individually, whereas patient and healthy donor samples were processed jointly. The immunoSEQ multiplex PCR was used to amplify TCRB sequences from cDNA, yielding 87-bp fragments that span the CDR3 region. Amplicons were sequenced on the Illumina HiSeq platform. The original pipeline was this. PCR bias was computationally corrected using synthetic template baselines, reads within Hamming distance 2 were collapsed, and singletons that could not be merged were discarded. Reads were aligned against IMGT so that V, D and J genes, CDR3 length and insertions or deletions at six rearrangement sites could be assigned. Within each subset, clonotype counts were normalized to sorted cell number, after which true diversity and Gini coefficients were computed with the tcR R package. The overlap coefficient, calculated on TCRB nucleotide sequences, was used to quantify repertoire sharing. As a proxy for the pre-selection repertoire, out-of-frame TCRB sequences from naive cells were analyzed. What TCRdb holds here is the immuneACCESS table cut down to in-frame rearrangements. Part of the clones is not present; checked against another copy, under half of the missing clones reflect an unresolved V gene, and the others are unexplained. That table furnishes V, J and clone size, whereas the DNA furnished D and trimming. Within this sample are about 700,000 clones, with roughly an eighth of them counted one time only. Approximately 0.02% of the sample is taken by the ten largest.

The data were obtained in a study of beta chain features in type 1 diabetes listed by TCRdb under 2018. With regard to the full study: Mean age, gender distribution, total cell number and subset yield were not different between patients and healthy donors. A total of approximately 100,000,000 sorted cells were examined across all samples, and the number of cells per subset was strongly correlated with RNA yield. The study compared TCRB repertoires of sorted circulating CD4+ T cell subsets between recently diagnosed type 1 diabetes patients and matched healthy donors. Whereas all 30 or so donors provided naive and central memory subsets, regulatory and stem cell-like memory subsets were isolated from just 8 patients and roughly eight healthy donors. What the work shows at the level of the full study, not this receptor alone: Naive, central memory and regulatory TCRB repertoires appeared more similar among patients than among healthy donors. Type 1 diabetes patients showed a moderate but significant shortening of TCRB CDR3 length in all four CD4+ subsets. At VDJ recombination sites, patients with type 1 diabetes made fewer insertions and deleted more nucleotides, a pattern implying thymic rearrangement abnormalities. PCR may preferentially amplify shorter templates, but because patient and control samples were amplified and corrected together, any resulting skew would affect both groups equally. Sequencing cDNA rather than genomic DNA could over-represent highly expressing activated cells, although activation and CD3 levels did not differ between groups. Because the HLA sub-analyses included only small numbers of individuals, any influence of HLA type on TCRB rearrangement was left unresolved.

Each donor gave one peripheral blood draw, averaging around 0.11 L, which was collected into heparinised tubes. Naive, central memory, regulatory and stem cell-like memory CD4+ T cells were sorted on a BD FACSAria II using a panel including CD45RO, CCR7, CD25, CD127, CD95 and CD27. A purity above 95% was achieved for all sorted populations. PBMCs were isolated immediately by Lymphoprep density gradient centrifugation and stained directly without culture. So that batch effects would be minimized, each experiment stained and sorted samples in pairs, pairing one healthy donor with one patient. V loses 3 bases of germline sequence and J loses 3 bases, and the interval between the two ends is 8 bases. The CDR3 covers 13 residues, taking in both the cysteine and the phenylalanine. Here the CDR3 DNA is all that survives: 39 bases in frame from base 1. Sequences SGHVS (CDR1) and FQNEAQ (CDR2) are obtained from the germline V gene.

This chain joins TRBV7-8 to TRBJ2-5; the D gene cannot be named for sure. The origin of this receptor is a man aged 18-30 years with type 1 diabetes. What was sequenced was naive CD4+ T cells from blood. The sample's cell subset or site label, in plain terms: true naive CD4+ T cells. The CDR3 protein sequence reads: CASSLGYEETQYF. The sequence in DNA is TGTGCCAGCAGCTTGGGATATGAAGAGACCCAGTACTTC.